A few counts support the clone carrying this T cell receptor (beta chain). The data originate from a study of T-cell memory formation after mild COVID-19. A single record per CDR3 protein comes from TCRdb applying MiXCR to the 5' RACE reads. The data contain 300,000 or so distinct CDR3 sequences, around 15% of them seen just once; the ten biggest clones take up about 23%. V lost 3 bases and J 5 bases, leaving 13 bases between the germline ends. CDR1 and CDR2 (germline): MNHEY, SVGAGI. CDR3 length equals 14 residues. The chain is built from TRBV6-5 and TRBJ1-2, with D uncertain. The sample comprised PBMCs or a T cell subset sorted from them (not recorded which). This receptor was taken from a man younger than 35 who had mild COVID-19 (a few samples of this study predate the infection). Cell type and time point are not known. The CDR3, as DNA: TGTGCCAGCAGTTATCGTCCCGGGTCGTATGGCTACACCTTC. Translation: CASSYRPGSYGYTF.